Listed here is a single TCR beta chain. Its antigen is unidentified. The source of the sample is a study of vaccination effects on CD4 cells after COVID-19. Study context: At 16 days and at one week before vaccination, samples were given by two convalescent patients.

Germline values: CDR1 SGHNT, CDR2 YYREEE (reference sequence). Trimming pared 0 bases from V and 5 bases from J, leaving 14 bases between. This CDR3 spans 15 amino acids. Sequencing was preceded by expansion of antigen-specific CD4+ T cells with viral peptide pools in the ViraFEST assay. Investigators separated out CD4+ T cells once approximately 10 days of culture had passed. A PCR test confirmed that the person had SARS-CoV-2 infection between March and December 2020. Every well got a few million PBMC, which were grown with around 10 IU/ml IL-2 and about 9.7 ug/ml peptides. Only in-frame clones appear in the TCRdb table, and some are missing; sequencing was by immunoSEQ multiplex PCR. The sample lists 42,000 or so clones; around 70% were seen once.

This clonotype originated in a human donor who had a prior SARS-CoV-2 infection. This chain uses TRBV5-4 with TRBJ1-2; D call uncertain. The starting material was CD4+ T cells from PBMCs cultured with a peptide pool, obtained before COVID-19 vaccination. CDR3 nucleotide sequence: TGTGCCAGCAGCTTGGGTCGGCAGAGTTTTTATGGCTACACCTTC. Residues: CASSLGRQSFYGYTF. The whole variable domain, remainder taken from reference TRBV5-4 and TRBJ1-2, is ETGVTQSPTHLIKTRGQQVTLRCSSQSGHNTVSWYQQALGQGPQFIFQYYREEENGRGNFPPRFSGLQFPNYSSELNVNALELDDSALYLCASSLGRQSFYGYTFGSGTRLTVV.